The 3 T cell receptor beta chains below all came from one sample that was sequenced in a study of T cells in Graves' hyperthyroidism and ophthalmopathy. The investigators amplified TCR beta CDR3 regions from RNA transcripts. The HTBI primer set served for first-round RT-PCR of the TCR CDR3. TCRdb called the multiplex PCR reads again in MiXCR, with one record for every CDR3 protein. The sample lists approximately 500,000 distinct CDR3 sequences; 46% were seen once. Sequencing input: peripheral blood or thyroid tissue (not recorded which). The receptors come from a woman under 30 with Graves' hyperthyroidism.

This chain connects TRBV15 to TRBJ2-1; tentatively, D is TRBD2 (6 bases). CDR1 and CDR2 (germline): LNHNV, YYDKDF (reference sequence). V was pared by 5 bases and J by 0 bases, with 14 bases between. The CDR3 contains 16 residues. The CDR3 DNA reads as TGTGCCACCAGCCGGGGAGCTAGCGACTCCTACAATGAGCAGTTCTTC. It is translated as CATSRGASDSYNEQFF. The full variable domain, its missing parts supplied by reference TRBV15 and TRBJ2-1, is DAMVIQNPRYQVTQFGKPVTLSCSQTLNHNVMYWYQQKSSQAPKLLFHYYDKDFNNEADTPDNFQSRRPNTSFCFLDIRSPGLGDTAMYLCATSRGASDSYNEQFFGPGTRLTVL.

Remarks on this clonotype: One end of the junction varies from germline; a read error may be responsible. This rearrangement joins TRBV7-2 to TRBJ2-1; 8 bases are shared with TRBD2. This CDR3 is 16 amino acids long. Germline-derived CDR1 and CDR2 are SGHTA and FQGNSA. CDR3 region: CASSLATGLAINEQLF. The CDR3 nucleotides are TGTGCCAGCAGCTTAGCTACCGGACTAGCCATCAATGAGCAGCTCTTC.

This clonotype came up many times. This rearrangement joins TRBV9 to TRBJ1-5; perhaps TRBD1 as D (6 bases). V was cut by 4 bases and J by 2 bases, with 16 bases left in between. Looked up from germline, CDR1 is SGDLS and CDR2 is YYNGEE. The CDR3 length is 16 residues. CDR3 sequence (DNA): TGTGCCAGCAGCCCCCATAGGTCAGGGGGCAATCAGCCCCAGCATTTT. Translating gives CASSPHRSGGNQPQHF.